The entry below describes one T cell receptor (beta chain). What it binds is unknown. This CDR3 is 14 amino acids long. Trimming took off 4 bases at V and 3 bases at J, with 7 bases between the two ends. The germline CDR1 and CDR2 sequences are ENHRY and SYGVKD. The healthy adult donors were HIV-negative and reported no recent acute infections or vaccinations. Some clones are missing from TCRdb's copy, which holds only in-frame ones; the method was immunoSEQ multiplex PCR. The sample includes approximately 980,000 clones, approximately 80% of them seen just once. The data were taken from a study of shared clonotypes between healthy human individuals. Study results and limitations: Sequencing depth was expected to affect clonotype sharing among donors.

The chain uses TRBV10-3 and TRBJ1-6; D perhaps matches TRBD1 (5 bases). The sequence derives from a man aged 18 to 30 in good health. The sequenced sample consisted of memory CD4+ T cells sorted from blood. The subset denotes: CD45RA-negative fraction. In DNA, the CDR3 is TGTGCCATCAGTGCGACAGACTATAATTCACCCCTCCACTTT. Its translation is CAISATDYNSPLHF.